This T cell receptor (beta chain) is from a study of blood T cell repertoires in COVID-19. Study details: Both acute and convalescent COVID-19 samples were obtained from the United States, Italy and Spain. The analysed material was cDNA or gDNA that came from T cells, B-cell-depleted T cells, or PBMCs.

Per the original data handling: Researchers report that nucleated cell counts were estimated from reference gene primer amplification. Measured with immunoSEQ multiplex PCR; TCRdb has only the in-frame clones, and not every one. That table supplies the V and J calls and clone size; D and trimming were determined from the DNA. The table records 110,000 or so clones, 75% to 90% of them present only once. Germline values: CDR1 MNHEY, CDR2 SVGAGI. The V gene lost 0 bases and the J gene lost 5 bases, with 7 bases spanning the gap. The CDR3 length is 13 residues. Sequenced sample: peripheral blood. The origin of this receptor is a human donor in a cohort sampled during active COVID-19. The chain uses TRBV6-5 and TRBJ1-2; D gene unclear. The CDR3 is CASSYSLGYGYTF. The CDR3 nucleotides are TGTGCCAGCAGTTACTCGCTAGGTTATGGCTACACCTTC.